This TCR beta chain was captured in a study of T-cell reconstitution after alpha-beta-depleted transplantation in children (dated by TCRdb to the mid-2010s). Context from the whole study: The study quantitatively tracked T-cell immune reconstitution after TCRalphabeta/CD19-depleted allogeneic hematopoietic cell transplantation in children using TCR repertoire profiling.

The library came from PCR. Sequenced on an Illumina HiSeq 2500. Molecular barcoding was employed in the preparation of TCR libraries, with unique molecular identifiers being used to normalize TCRbeta repertoire quantification. Starting from the raw public reads, TCRdb applied fastp trimming at Q25, assembled clones with MiXCR and retained in-frame beta chains. Identical CDR3 protein sequences are pooled into one entry, listed with their most common genes and DNA. Present in this sample are a few hundred thousand distinct CDR3 sequences, about an eighth of which were seen just once. In total, the top ten clones hold around 4.1% of the sample. As concerns this clonotype: There is no known antigen for this receptor. Per-nucleotide qualities are absent, and no much larger clonotype sits a single base away.

The germline V gene provides CDR1 SNHLY and CDR2 FYNNEI. Including cysteine and phenylalanine, the CDR3 has 15 amino acids. The CDR3 DNA has 45 bases and is translated from base 1. At the junction V is shortened by 5 bases and J by 1 base, with 12 bases in between. This sequence originates from a human donor who donated a stem cell graft to a child with Fanconi anemia. This specimen consisted of PBMCs, obtained from the stem cell graft. The sequence joins TRBV2 to TRBJ1-5; no D gene call is confident. CDR3 protein: CASSYDGLSNQPQHF. The nucleotides are TGTGCCAGCAGTTACGACGGACTAAGCAATCAGCCCCAGCATTTT.